Following are 21 T cell receptor beta chains from one sample sequenced in a study of breast tumors, draining lymph nodes, adjacent tissues. TCRdb reanalysed the multiplex PCR reads using MiXCR and keeps one entry per CDR3 protein. The sample has over 200,000 distinct CDR3 sequences; less than 40% are singletons. Breast cancer patients provided tissue from their axillary draining lymph nodes. The sample comprised axillary lymph node tissue. The receptors were gathered from a female donor with breast cancer. Some clones in this sample may be carry-over from other donors' samples.

This clonotype showed up many times. J is TRBJ1-5 and V is TRBV6-5, with 7 bases lining up with TRBD1. Germline assignment: CDR1 MNHEY and CDR2 SVGAGI. The CDR3 consists of 12 residues. J lost 7 bases, V lost 7 bases, and 4 bases had no gene match. The CDR3 sequence is CASTTGDQPQHF. The CDR3 DNA follows: TGTGCCAGCACCACAGGGGACCAGCCCCAGCATTTT.

Details on this clonotype: No DNA is shown, since the ends of the CDR3 on it are uncertain; the CDR3 is the one TCRdb lists. This chain links TRBV29-1 with TRBJ2-2; the table's D gene call, TRBD1, was not cross checked with the DNA. The germline CDR1 and CDR2 sequences are SQVTM and ANQGSEA. From its first to its last residue, the CDR3 has 22 amino acids. The CDR3 reads CSVEDSFSGANVLTFGAGELFF.

This clonotype was counted ten times or more. The V and J genes are TRBV7-2 and TRBJ2-3; 8 bases align to TRBD2. CDR3 length equals 15 residues. Germline V gene lookup returns CDR1 SGHTA and CDR2 FQGNSA. The J segment lost 6 bases and the V segment lost 3 bases, leaving 8 bases of the junction unmatched. Written as DNA, the CDR3 is TGTGCCAGCAGCTTTTCCGGGACTAGTGTTGATACGCAGTATTTT. Translating gives CASSFSGTSVDTQYF.

This clonotype was observed many times. The CDR3 here is CASSQNSGSSEQYF. The CDR3 nucleotides read TGTGCCAGCAGCCAGAATAGCGGGAGTAGCGAGCAGTACTTC. The V and J genes are TRBV3-1 and TRBJ2-7; 9 bases fit TRBD2. The ends lost 3 bases at V and 6 bases at J; junction bases unmatched: 6. Germline assignment: CDR1 LGHDT and CDR2 YNNKEL (reference sequence). The CDR3 runs to 14 residues.

The chain recombines TRBV24-1 with TRBJ2-3; D is perhaps TRBD2 (5 bases). The CDR3 sequence is 12 residues long. CDR1 is KGHDR, CDR2 SFDVKD, per germline. V gave up 4 bases and J gave up 11 bases, with 12 bases separating them. The CDR3 bases are TGTGCCACCAGTGAACCCGGGAATGAGCAGTATTTT. Protein sequence: CATSEPGNEQYF.

In its sample, this clonotype was seen many times. This chain uses TRBV6-6 with TRBJ2-1; the D call may be TRBD1 or TRBD2 (5 bases each). CDR1 is MNHNY and CDR2 is SVGAGI in the germline V gene (reference sequence). Trimming stripped 6 bases from V and 5 bases from J, with 17 bases between. The CDR3 totals 15 residues. CDR3 in amino acids: CASSITGTVNNEQFF. In nucleotides, the CDR3 is TGTGCCAGCAGCATAACCGGGACGGTAAACAATGAGCAGTTCTTC.

This clonotype was found many times. This rearrangement joins TRBV30 to TRBJ2-5; possibly TRBD2 for D (7 bases). This CDR3 is built from 15 residues. From germline, CDR1 is GTSNPN and CDR2 SVGIG (reference sequence). Trimming left V 0 bases short and J 4 bases short, with 15 bases between. CDR3 DNA sequence: TGTGCCTGGAGTGTGGCGGGGGCGTCAGTAGAGACCCAGTACTTC. Protein: CAWSVAGASVETQYF.

V is TRBV25-1 and J is TRBJ1-5, with D possibly being TRBD1 (5 bases). Per the germline V gene, CDR1 is MGHDK and CDR2 is SYGVNS. The V gene lost 4 bases and the J gene lost 4 bases, with 11 bases spanning the gap. The CDR3 spans 14 residues. The DNA of the CDR3 is TGTGCCAGCAGTGCTACACAGGAAAATCAGCCCCAGCATTTT. Its translation is CASSATQENQPQHF.

The CDR3 region has the DNA TGTGCCAGCTCACAGGAGAACACTGAAGCTTTCTTT. Residues: CASSQENTEAFF. V and J are TRBV18 and TRBJ1-1; D call uncertain. CDR3 size: 12 residues. Trimming shortened V by 4 bases and J by 1 base, and 4 bases separated the two germline ends. Looked up from germline, CDR1 is KGHSH and CDR2 is LQKENI.

This clonotype was recorded at least ten times. V and J are TRBV20-1 and TRBJ2-3, with D hard to call. V lost 5 bases to trimming and J lost 2 bases, with 11 bases between them. CDR1 and CDR2 (germline): DFQATT, SNEGSKA (reference sequence). CDR3 size: 13 residues. In DNA, the CDR3 is TGCAGTGCTGGGGTGGCCCCCACAGATACGCAGTATTTT. It encodes CSAGVAPTDTQYF.

This clonotype was counted at least ten times. CDR3 in amino acids: CASSFRDNPQETQYF. In DNA form, the CDR3 reads TGTGCCAGCAGCTTTAGGGACAACCCTCAAGAGACCCAGTACTTC. The chain couples TRBV7-9 to TRBJ2-5; D is perhaps TRBD1 (6 bases). CDR3 length: 15 amino acids. CDR1 is SEHNR and CDR2 is FQNEAQ in the germline V gene (reference sequence). Trimming took off 3 bases at V and 2 bases at J, with 13 bases between the two ends.

The rearrangement joins TRBV7-9 to TRBJ1-2, with 8 bases aligning to TRBD1. The trim removed 1 base at V and 4 bases at J, leaving 5 bases unmatched. Germline V gives CDR1 SEHNR, CDR2 FQNEAQ (reference sequence). The CDR3 has 15 residues. The CDR3 region is CASSLGTGIAYGYTF. CDR3 sequence (DNA): TGTGCCAGCAGCTTAGGGACAGGGATTGCCTATGGCTACACCTTC.

The rearrangement links TRBV7-2 to TRBJ1-1; D remains ambiguous. CDR3 size: 12 residues. V dropped 3 bases and J dropped 8 bases, with 10 bases sitting between them. The germline V gene encodes CDR1 SGHTA and CDR2 FQGNSA. The CDR3 reads CASSLSTMEAFF. The CDR3 DNA reads TGTGCCAGCAGCTTGTCCACAATGGAAGCTTTCTTT. Combining the CDR3 with reference TRBV7-2 and TRBJ1-1 gives the whole variable domain GAGVSQSPSNKVTEKGKDVELRCDPISGHTALYWYRQSLGQGLEFLIYFQGNSAPDKSGLPSDRFSAERTGGSVSTLTIQRTQQEDSAVYLCASSLSTMEAFFGQGTRLTVV.

The chain couples TRBV5-1 to TRBJ2-7; weak D call: TRBD1 (6 bases). V was shortened by 0 bases and J by 5 bases, with 15 bases between the two germline ends. The CDR3 contains 15 residues. The V gene's germline CDR1 is SGHRS and CDR2 YFSETQ. The CDR3 DNA reads as TGCGCCAGCAGCTTGGGCTCAGGGGCGTTCGACGAGCAGTACTTC. This encodes CASSLGSGAFDEQYF. Full variable domain (outside the CDR3, taken from reference TRBV5-1 and TRBJ2-7): KAGVTQTPRYLIKTRGQQVTLSCSPISGHRSVSWYQQTPGQGLQFLFEYFSETQRNKGNFPGRFSGRQFSNSRSEMNVSTLELGDSALYLCASSLGSGAFDEQYFGPGTRLTVT.

The chain combines TRBV18 with TRBJ2-7, with D maybe TRBD2 (5 bases). The germline gives CDR1 KGHSH, CDR2 LQKENI. This CDR3 contains 11 residues. Trimming cost V 2 bases and J 7 bases, with 6 bases left between them. The CDR3 region is CASSPGEEQYF. CDR3 nucleotides: TGTGCCAGCTCACCAGGGGAGGAGCAGTACTTC.

This clonotype was seen just once. The V and J genes are TRBV20-1 and TRBJ2-7; 10 bases agree with TRBD2. Germline V gene lookup returns CDR1 DFQATT and CDR2 SNEGSKA (reference sequence). J was trimmed by 3 bases and V by 2 bases; bases with no gene match: 1. CDR3 length: 13 amino acids. CDR3 DNA sequence: TGCAGTGCTAGATGGACTAGCGGCTACGAGCAGTACTTC. It yields the protein CSARWTSGYEQYF.

The chain recombines TRBV19 with TRBJ2-5; the D is unclear. Trimming took 4 bases from V and 2 from J, leaving 5 bases between them. This CDR3 is built from 12 residues. Germline CDR1 is LNHDA and CDR2 is SQIVND (reference sequence). The CDR3 sequence: CASSSWQETQYF. The CDR3 DNA sequence: TGTGCCAGTAGTAGCTGGCAAGAGACCCAGTACTTC.

This clonotype was observed a handful of times. The rearrangement uses TRBV6-1 and TRBJ2-5; TRBD1 might be the D (5 bases). In germline, CDR1 is MNHNS, CDR2 SASEGT. CDR3 length: 16 residues. The V end lost 5 bases, the J end lost 1 base, and 17 bases lay between the germline ends. The CDR3 here is CASSQQTSGIQETQYF. In nucleotides, the CDR3 is TGTGCCAGCAGTCAACAGACTTCAGGGATCCAAGAGACCCAGTACTTC.

This clonotype turned up a few times. This may stem from a read error, because a much larger clone lies one nucleotide away. This chain uses TRBV20-1 with TRBJ2-7; D ambiguous. This CDR3 has 11 residues. Germline lookup yields CDR1 DFQATT and CDR2 SNEGSKA (reference sequence). The DNA for the CDR3 is TGCAGTGCTAGAGTCCCCAACGAGCAGTGCTTC. It translates to CSARVPNEQCF.

This clonotype appeared many times. The rearrangement joins TRBV20-1 to TRBJ2-5; D is uncertain. This CDR3 is built from 14 residues. The ends were cut back, 6 bases at V and 4 bases at J, with 18 bases in the middle. CDR1 and CDR2 from the germline V gene are DFQATT and SNEGSKA (reference sequence). The CDR3 DNA reads TGCAGTGCCGATGACGCCTCGGCTAGAGAGACCCAGTACTTC. Translated: CSADDASARETQYF.

This clonotype was counted at least ten times. The V gene is TRBV5-1, the J gene TRBJ2-3, with TRBD2 matching 9 bases. V trimming: 0 bases; J trimming: 5 bases; junction bases outside the gene matches: 7. The germline gives CDR1 SGHRS, CDR2 YFSETQ. This CDR3 has 16 amino acids. CDR3 DNA: TGCGCCAGCAGCTTGGGTGGCGGGAGGGCCCAAGATACGCAGTATTTT. The encoded protein is CASSLGGGRAQDTQYF.